The sequence of this TCR beta chain was determined in a study of blood T cell repertoires in COVID-19. Overall study context: Collection of acute and convalescent COVID-19 samples took place in the United States, Italy and Spain.

V lost 7 bases, J lost 0 bases, and 8 bases lay in between. This CDR3 is built from 12 residues. Germline V CDR1 and CDR2: SGHKS, YYEKEE (reference sequence). Seattle patient enrollment occurred during active infection, with longitudinal follow-up thereafter. Original processing notes: Amplification of reference gene primers was used by the study to estimate nucleated cell counts. TCRdb's copy holds only in-frame clones and misses some; the assay was immunoSEQ multiplex PCR. From that table come the V and J calls and clone size; the DNA was used to work out D and trimming. The sample includes around 100,000 clones, 74% of them seen just once.

The receptor's source is a man aged 65 to 85 with COVID-19, enrolled during active disease. Sequencing was done on a sample of peripheral blood. This sequence joins TRBV5-5 and TRBJ2-7, with a possible D match to TRBD2 (5 bases). CDR3 region: CASGLASYEQYF. CDR3 DNA sequence: TGTGCCAGCGGTCTAGCCTCCTACGAGCAGTACTTC.